This T cell receptor beta chain was sequenced for a study of cytomegalovirus exposure and HLA in healthy donors. General study findings and limits: Common viral pathogens seemed, in a later analysis, to connect with several of the most significant clusters.

V trimming: 2 bases; J trimming: 2 bases; junction bases outside the gene matches: 5. Germline V CDR1 and CDR2: LGHNA, YSLEER. There are 15 residues in the CDR3. The PCR made use of 60 Vbeta and 13 Jbeta primers. The protocol was immunoSEQ multiplex PCR, while the TCRdb copy is restricted to in-frame clones and leaves out a portion. Here the sample spans around 150,000 clones, over 60% being singletons. Details on this clone: Its antigen is undetermined.

The TCR originated in a woman aged 45-65 years in good health and CMV-seropositive. The sequencing sample was made of PBMCs. V gene TRBV4-3 combines with J gene TRBJ2-7; TRBD2 matches 8 bases. The CDR3 DNA follows: TGCGCCAGCAGCCAATCTACTAGCGGTCCCTACGAGCAGTACTTC. The encoded protein is CASSQSTSGPYEQYF.